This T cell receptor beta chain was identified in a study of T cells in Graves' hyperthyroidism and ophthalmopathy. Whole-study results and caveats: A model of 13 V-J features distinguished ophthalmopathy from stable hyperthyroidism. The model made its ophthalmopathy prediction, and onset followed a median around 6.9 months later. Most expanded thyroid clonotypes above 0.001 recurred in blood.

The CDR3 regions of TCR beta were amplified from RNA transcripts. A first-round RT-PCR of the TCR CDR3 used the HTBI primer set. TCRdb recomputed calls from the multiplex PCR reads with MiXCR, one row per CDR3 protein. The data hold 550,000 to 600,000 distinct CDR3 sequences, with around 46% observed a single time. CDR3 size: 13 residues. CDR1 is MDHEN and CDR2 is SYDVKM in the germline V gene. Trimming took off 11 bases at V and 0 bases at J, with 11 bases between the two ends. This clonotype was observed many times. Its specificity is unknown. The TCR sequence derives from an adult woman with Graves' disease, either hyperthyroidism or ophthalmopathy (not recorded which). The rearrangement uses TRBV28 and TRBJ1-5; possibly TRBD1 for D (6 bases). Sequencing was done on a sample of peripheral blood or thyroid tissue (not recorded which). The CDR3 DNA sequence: TGTGCCGCCAGGGGTTATAGCAATCAGCCCCAGCATTTT. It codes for CAARGYSNQPQHF.